The text below deals with one T cell receptor (beta chain). It lacks a known antigen. No qualities accompany the bases; no much larger clone lies one base away. These data belong to a study of blood T cell repertoires in COVID-19 (dated by TCRdb to about 2020). Turning to the overall study: Samples from collaborators originated in the United States, Italy and Spain and spanned both the acute and convalescent phases of COVID-19. Where available, HLA class I and class II types were taken from metadata supplied by the sample provider and were not determined by assay-based typing. Subjects who had been exposed to COVID-19, were actively infected with it, or had recovered from it provided the deeply sampled blood TCRbeta repertoires that made up the dataset. The samples were drawn from two sources: the first 160 participants of the ongoing ImmuneRACE study, and fewer than 1,500 subjects contributed by 6 global collaborators. A freely available public database, intended as a resource for researchers studying the immune response to SARS-CoV-2, is where the repertoires were released. Nearly every sample came with metadata listing a de-identified subject ID, COVID-19 status, age in years and sex. The prospective study material was composed of cDNA or gDNA derived from T cells, B-cell-depleted T cells, or PBMCs. Results the study describes overall, beyond this receptor: The quantity of clinical and demographic metadata differed by source and by participant and was supplied without curation.

TCRbeta CDR3 regions were amplified from genomic DNA using the immunoSEQ Assay, a bias-controlled multiplex PCR. The original pipeline was this. The number of nucleated cells in each sample was estimated by amplification of reference gene primers within the assay. To quantify the absolute abundance of each unique TCRbeta CDR3 rearrangement, sequence reads were collapsed and filtered. For each sample, productive Simpson clonality was calculated as the square root of Simpson's diversity index over productive rearrangements. TCRdb retrieved this table from immuneACCESS and kept in-frame rearrangements only. Not all clones are present; in checked studies, unresolved V genes account for under half, and no reason is known for the remainder. Clone size and V and J calls were adopted from that table, with D and trimming inferred from the DNA. Present in this sample are approximately 96,000 clones, 90% to 95% of which were seen just once. The ten largest account for 4% to 5.5% of the sample.

Collaborating institutions collected whole blood in K2EDTA tubes following their own protocols. For TCRbeta analysis, collaborators shipped samples as frozen whole blood, isolated PBMCs, or DNA extracted from either of those sample types. The CDR3 goes from the cysteine to the phenylalanine over 15 residues. Just CDR3 DNA is preserved here, 45 bases in frame from base 1. Unmatched junction bases come to 6, with V trimmed by 3 bases and J by 4 bases. Based on the germline V gene, the CDR1 and CDR2 sequences are KGHSH and LQKENI. The receptor was derived from a human donor with active COVID-19. The donor label of this sample is uncertain. The V and J segments used are TRBV18 and TRBJ1-1, with TRBD1 identical over 9 junction bases. The specimen sequenced was peripheral blood. The bases are TGTGCCAGCTCACCGGACAGGGGAGGGACCACTGAAGCTTTCTTT. Translation gives CASSPDRGGTTEAFF.